These 27 T cell receptor beta chains were all obtained from the same sample, sequenced in a study of cytomegalovirus exposure and HLA in healthy donors. It was with 60 Vbeta and 13 Jbeta primers that the PCR ran. TCRdb keeps only in-frame clones here, not all; method: immunoSEQ multiplex PCR. The sample includes about 120,000 clones, about 78% of them seen just once. Sequenced: PBMCs. The receptor set was obtained from a female donor in good health and CMV-seronegative.

There are a few counts of this clone. This chain joins TRBV19 and TRBJ2-3, with D maybe TRBD1 (5 bases). This CDR3 is 14 amino acids long. The V and J ends lost 3 bases and 3 bases respectively, with 10 bases between them. Germline CDR1 is LNHDA and CDR2 is SQIVND (reference sequence). The CDR3, as DNA: TGTGCCAGTAGTATCGCACAGGATACAGATACGCAGTATTTT. As protein: CASSIAQDTDTQYF.

A few counts support this clone. This sequence joins TRBV4-3 and TRBJ2-7; TRBD2 is a possible D gene (6 bases). The CDR3 consists of 13 residues. V dropped 1 base and J dropped 2 bases, with 6 bases sitting between them. Germline V CDR1 and CDR2: LGHNA, YSLEER. The CDR3 reads CASSQGLAYEQYF. In nucleotides, the CDR3 is TGCGCCAGCAGCCAAGGACTAGCCTACGAGCAGTACTTC.

Only a few counts were recorded for this clone. V usage is TRBV7-2 and J usage is TRBJ2-1; TRBD2 matches at 12 bases. The J segment lost 8 bases and the V segment lost 5 bases, leaving 4 bases of the junction unmatched. The V gene's germline CDR1 is SGHTA and CDR2 FQGNSA. The CDR3 totals 14 residues. CDR3 in DNA: TGTGCCAGCAGCCGGACTAGCGGGAACCATGAGCAGTTCTTC. It specifies CASSRTSGNHEQFF.

The chain links TRBV4-1 to TRBJ2-2; D perhaps matches TRBD2 (5 bases). V was trimmed by 1 base and J by 8 bases, leaving 14 bases between them. The CDR3 contains 15 residues. From germline, CDR1 is MGHRA and CDR2 YSYEKL. CDR3 in amino acids: CASSQGDYTQGELFF. CDR3 sequence (DNA): TGCGCCAGCAGCCAAGGAGACTACACCCAGGGGGAGCTGTTTTTT.

Only one count was recorded for this clone. The CDR3 region has the DNA TGCGCCAGCAGCTTGCTAGCGGGAGGGGGGTACGAGCAGTACTTC. Protein sequence: CASSLLAGGGYEQYF. This chain links TRBV5-1 with TRBJ2-7; 12 bases line up with TRBD2. V lost 1 base, J lost 4 bases, and 3 bases stayed unmatched. This CDR3 is 15 amino acids long. Germline CDR1 and CDR2: SGHRS and YFSETQ.

The V gene is TRBV6-1, the J gene TRBJ2-5; possibly TRBD2 for D (5 bases). V lost 6 bases and J 1 base, leaving 12 bases between the germline ends. CDR1 is MNHNS, CDR2 SASEGT, per germline. This CDR3 contains 14 residues. The CDR3 loop reads CASRLDQLQETQYF. CDR3 sequence (DNA): TGTGCCAGCAGACTAGACCAACTCCAAGAGACCCAGTACTTC.

The chain is built from TRBV11-3 and TRBJ2-1; D is unresolved. In germline, CDR1 is SGHNT, CDR2 YENEEA. The V gene lost 3 bases and the J gene lost 5 bases, with 8 bases spanning the gap. This CDR3 region has 13 residues. CDR3 protein: CASSFGTNNEQFF. The CDR3 nucleotides read TGTGCCAGCAGCTTTGGCACCAACAATGAGCAGTTCTTC. The full variable domain, rest sourced from reference TRBV11-3 and TRBJ2-1, is EAGVVQSPRYKIIEKKQPVAFWCNPISGHNTLYWYLQNLGQGPELLIRYENEEAVDDSQLPKDRFSAERLKGVDSTLKIQPAELGDSAVYLCASSFGTNNEQFFGPGTRLTVL.

V is TRBV5-1 and J is TRBJ1-4; no firm D call. The V end was cut by 4 bases, the J end by 8 bases, with 12 bases between. Germline CDR1 and CDR2: SGHRS and YFSETQ. This CDR3 is 13 amino acids long. The CDR3 is CASSPDSGEKLFF. In DNA form, the CDR3 reads TGCGCCAGCAGCCCAGACTCCGGGGAAAAACTGTTTTTT.

The V gene is TRBV2, the J gene TRBJ2-3; TRBD2 aligns across 7 bases. V was clipped by 11 bases and J by 7 bases; unmatched bases: 12. Germline values: CDR1 SNHLY, CDR2 FYNNEI. The CDR3 covers 13 residues. Here the CDR3 reads CAAMAGVGNTQYF. In DNA, the CDR3 is TGTGCCGCAATGGCGGGAGTCGGAAATACGCAGTATTTT.

This clone was counted only a few times. This rearrangement joins TRBV6-1 to TRBJ2-4, with 7 bases lining up with TRBD1. Trimming took 6 bases from V and 1 from J; bases not matched to a gene: 6. Germline-derived CDR1 and CDR2 are MNHNS and SASEGT. CDR3 size: 15 residues. CDR3 sequence reads: CASRSPTGAKNIQYF. The CDR3 DNA is TGTGCCAGCAGATCCCCGACAGGGGCCAAAAACATTCAGTACTTC.

This clone appeared a single time. The V and J genes are TRBV30 and TRBJ2-7; 10 bases map to TRBD2. V shed 0 bases and J 9 bases; nucleotides not matched to a gene: 8. Germline CDR1 reads GTSNPN; CDR2 reads SVGIG (reference sequence). CDR3 size: 14 residues. This chain's CDR3 is CAWSVRASGSRQYF. As DNA, the CDR3 is TGTGCCTGGAGTGTAAGGGCTAGCGGGAGTCGGCAGTACTTC.

This rearrangement joins TRBV15 to TRBJ2-7; 10 bases agree with TRBD2. The CDR3 length is 15 residues. Germline CDR1 is LNHNV and CDR2 is YYDKDF (reference sequence). V was clipped by 1 base and J by 4 bases; unmatched bases: 4. CDR3 residues: CATSRGASGSYEQYF. In nucleotides, the CDR3 is TGTGCCACCAGCAGAGGAGCTAGCGGGAGTTACGAGCAGTACTTC.

This clone showed up just a few times. The V and J genes are TRBV27 and TRBJ1-4; D may be TRBD1 (6 bases). V was pared by 4 bases and J by 3 bases, with 12 bases between. Germline CDR1 and CDR2: MNHEY and SMNVEV (reference sequence). CDR3 length: 15 residues. CDR3 sequence reads: CASSSRDIPNEKLFF. CDR3 coding DNA: TGTGCCAGCAGTTCCCGGGACATACCTAATGAAAAACTGTTTTTT. Complete variable domain (other parts from reference TRBV27 and TRBJ1-4): EAQVTQNPRYLITVTGKKLTVTCSQNMNHEYMSWYRQDPGLGLRQIYYSMNVEVTDKGDVPEGYKVSRKEKRNFPLILESPSPNQTSLYFCASSSRDIPNEKLFFGSGTQLSVL.

The chain has TRBV28 and TRBJ2-5; weak D call: TRBD1 (5 bases). The V gene lost 4 bases and the J gene lost 5 bases, with 11 bases spanning the gap. CDR3 length: 13 amino acids. CDR1 MDHEN and CDR2 SYDVKM come from the germline V gene. The CDR3 reads CASSYQGLETQYF. Written as DNA, the CDR3 is TGTGCCAGCAGTTATCAGGGTCTGGAGACCCAGTACTTC.

The genes are TRBV28 and TRBJ2-1; tentatively, D is TRBD1 (6 bases). Germline CDR1 reads MDHEN; CDR2 reads SYDVKM. The germline V and J ends were trimmed by 5 bases and 0 bases, with 14 bases remaining between them. This CDR3 contains 16 residues. The CDR3 region is CASSRPRTVSYNEQFF. Written as DNA, the CDR3 is TGTGCCAGCAGTAGACCGAGGACAGTCTCCTACAATGAGCAGTTCTTC.

V gene TRBV6-1 combines with J gene TRBJ2-7; D is possibly TRBD2 (5 bases). The CDR3 is 12 amino acids. Germline values: CDR1 MNHNS, CDR2 SASEGT. The ends were cut back, 2 bases at V and 5 bases at J, with 7 bases in the middle. The CDR3 sequence: CASSESGDEQYF. In DNA form, the CDR3 reads TGTGCCAGCAGTGAAAGCGGAGACGAGCAGTACTTC.

This chain uses TRBV7-2 with TRBJ2-3; weak D call: TRBD2 (6 bases). The CDR3 length is 13 residues. Germline values: CDR1 SGHTA, CDR2 FQGNSA. Between the trimmed V and J ends, which lost 3 bases and 8 bases, there was a span of 12 bases. The CDR3 protein is CASSLERGVTQYF. The CDR3 DNA reads as TGTGCCAGCAGCTTGGAACGCGGGGTTACGCAGTATTTT.

The CDR3 here is CASSPAQVSYEQYF. For the CDR3, the DNA is TGTGCCAGCAGTCCCGCGCAGGTCTCCTACGAGCAGTACTTC. The gene calls are TRBV28 and TRBJ2-7, with D uncertain. This CDR3 spans 14 amino acids. The V end lost 5 bases, the J end lost 0 bases, and 11 bases lay between the germline ends. Looked up from germline, CDR1 is MDHEN and CDR2 is SYDVKM.

The chain uses TRBV28 and TRBJ2-1; 9 nucleotides match TRBD2. V lost 0 bases and J lost 6; bases outside the gene matches: 6. This CDR3 spans 16 amino acids. Germline V CDR1 and CDR2: MDHEN, SYDVKM. CDR3 protein: CASSLWGSGSGNEQFF. The CDR3 DNA reads as TGTGCCAGCAGTTTATGGGGTAGCGGGAGTGGCAATGAGCAGTTCTTC.

This clone showed up just a few times. V is TRBV18 and J is TRBJ2-1, with D possibly TRBD1 on 6 matching bases. V was pared by 6 bases and J by 5 bases, with 20 bases between. This CDR3 is 16 amino acids long. Per germline, CDR1 KGHSH and CDR2 LQKENI. The CDR3 DNA sequence: TGTGCCAGCTCTCCAACCCTGACAGGTCGGCACAATGAGCAGTTCTTC. Translated: CASSPTLTGRHNEQFF.

V gene TRBV5-1 combines with J gene TRBJ2-7; D gene unclear. The germline V gene has CDR1 SGHRS and CDR2 YFSETQ. The V end lost 1 base, the J end lost 5 bases, and 10 bases lay between the germline ends. CDR3 size: 13 residues. This CDR3 reads CASSLIAGDEQYF. In nucleotides, the CDR3 is TGCGCCAGCAGCTTGATTGCAGGTGACGAGCAGTACTTC.

J is TRBJ1-5 and V is TRBV19, with a tentative D call TRBD1 (5 bases). This CDR3 contains 16 residues. Trimming removed 3 bases at V and 0 bases at J, with 12 bases between. CDR1 and CDR2 (germline): LNHDA, SQIVND (reference sequence). CDR3 DNA: TGTGCCAGTAGTATCGGCAGGGTCTATAGCAATCAGCCCCAGCATTTT. It translates to CASSIGRVYSNQPQHF.

The chain links TRBV5-8 to TRBJ2-7, with D perhaps TRBD2 (5 bases). The V and J ends lost 4 bases and 1 base respectively, with 9 bases between them. Germline-derived CDR1 and CDR2 are SGHTS and YDEGEE. The CDR3 has 13 amino acids. CDR3 residues: CASSRGLSYEQYF. The CDR3 DNA reads as TGTGCCAGCAGCCGAGGGCTATCCTACGAGCAGTACTTC.

This sequence joins TRBV10-3 and TRBJ2-7; D may be TRBD1 (6 bases). Deletions cut 2 bases from V and 1 base from J, with 9 bases between. Germline V CDR1 and CDR2: ENHRY, SYGVKD. This CDR3 contains 14 residues. The chain's CDR3 is CAISEPDSSYEQYF. CDR3 coding DNA: TGTGCCATCAGTGAGCCGGACAGTTCCTACGAGCAGTACTTC.

This clone showed up just once. The rearrangement links TRBV5-1 to TRBJ2-7; TRBD2 matches at 14 bases. The CDR3 length is 15 residues. The germline V gene has CDR1 SGHRS and CDR2 YFSETQ. Trimming took 4 bases from V and 6 from J; bases not matched to a gene: 6. DNA of the CDR3: TGCGCCAGCAGCGTAACCGGGACTAGCGGGAGCGAGCAGTACTTC. It is translated as CASSVTGTSGSEQYF.

This rearrangement joins TRBV27 to TRBJ1-2, with D hard to call. The germline V gene has CDR1 MNHEY and CDR2 SMNVEV (reference sequence). This CDR3 comprises 17 residues. V shed 3 bases and J shed 2 bases, with 19 bases lying between them. The CDR3: CASSFVPREGPNYGYTF. DNA for the CDR3: TGTGCCAGCAGTTTCGTACCTCGGGAGGGCCCAAACTATGGCTACACCTTC.

The chain links TRBV11-2 to TRBJ2-1, with no clear D. Trimming left V 5 bases short and J 5 bases short, with 16 bases between. Germline V gene lookup returns CDR1 SGHAT and CDR2 FQNNGV. The CDR3 is made up of 15 amino acids. The CDR3 nucleotides read TGTGCCAGCAGCCCTCGCTGGAGTATTGACAATGAGCAGTTCTTC. Encoded protein: CASSPRWSIDNEQFF.